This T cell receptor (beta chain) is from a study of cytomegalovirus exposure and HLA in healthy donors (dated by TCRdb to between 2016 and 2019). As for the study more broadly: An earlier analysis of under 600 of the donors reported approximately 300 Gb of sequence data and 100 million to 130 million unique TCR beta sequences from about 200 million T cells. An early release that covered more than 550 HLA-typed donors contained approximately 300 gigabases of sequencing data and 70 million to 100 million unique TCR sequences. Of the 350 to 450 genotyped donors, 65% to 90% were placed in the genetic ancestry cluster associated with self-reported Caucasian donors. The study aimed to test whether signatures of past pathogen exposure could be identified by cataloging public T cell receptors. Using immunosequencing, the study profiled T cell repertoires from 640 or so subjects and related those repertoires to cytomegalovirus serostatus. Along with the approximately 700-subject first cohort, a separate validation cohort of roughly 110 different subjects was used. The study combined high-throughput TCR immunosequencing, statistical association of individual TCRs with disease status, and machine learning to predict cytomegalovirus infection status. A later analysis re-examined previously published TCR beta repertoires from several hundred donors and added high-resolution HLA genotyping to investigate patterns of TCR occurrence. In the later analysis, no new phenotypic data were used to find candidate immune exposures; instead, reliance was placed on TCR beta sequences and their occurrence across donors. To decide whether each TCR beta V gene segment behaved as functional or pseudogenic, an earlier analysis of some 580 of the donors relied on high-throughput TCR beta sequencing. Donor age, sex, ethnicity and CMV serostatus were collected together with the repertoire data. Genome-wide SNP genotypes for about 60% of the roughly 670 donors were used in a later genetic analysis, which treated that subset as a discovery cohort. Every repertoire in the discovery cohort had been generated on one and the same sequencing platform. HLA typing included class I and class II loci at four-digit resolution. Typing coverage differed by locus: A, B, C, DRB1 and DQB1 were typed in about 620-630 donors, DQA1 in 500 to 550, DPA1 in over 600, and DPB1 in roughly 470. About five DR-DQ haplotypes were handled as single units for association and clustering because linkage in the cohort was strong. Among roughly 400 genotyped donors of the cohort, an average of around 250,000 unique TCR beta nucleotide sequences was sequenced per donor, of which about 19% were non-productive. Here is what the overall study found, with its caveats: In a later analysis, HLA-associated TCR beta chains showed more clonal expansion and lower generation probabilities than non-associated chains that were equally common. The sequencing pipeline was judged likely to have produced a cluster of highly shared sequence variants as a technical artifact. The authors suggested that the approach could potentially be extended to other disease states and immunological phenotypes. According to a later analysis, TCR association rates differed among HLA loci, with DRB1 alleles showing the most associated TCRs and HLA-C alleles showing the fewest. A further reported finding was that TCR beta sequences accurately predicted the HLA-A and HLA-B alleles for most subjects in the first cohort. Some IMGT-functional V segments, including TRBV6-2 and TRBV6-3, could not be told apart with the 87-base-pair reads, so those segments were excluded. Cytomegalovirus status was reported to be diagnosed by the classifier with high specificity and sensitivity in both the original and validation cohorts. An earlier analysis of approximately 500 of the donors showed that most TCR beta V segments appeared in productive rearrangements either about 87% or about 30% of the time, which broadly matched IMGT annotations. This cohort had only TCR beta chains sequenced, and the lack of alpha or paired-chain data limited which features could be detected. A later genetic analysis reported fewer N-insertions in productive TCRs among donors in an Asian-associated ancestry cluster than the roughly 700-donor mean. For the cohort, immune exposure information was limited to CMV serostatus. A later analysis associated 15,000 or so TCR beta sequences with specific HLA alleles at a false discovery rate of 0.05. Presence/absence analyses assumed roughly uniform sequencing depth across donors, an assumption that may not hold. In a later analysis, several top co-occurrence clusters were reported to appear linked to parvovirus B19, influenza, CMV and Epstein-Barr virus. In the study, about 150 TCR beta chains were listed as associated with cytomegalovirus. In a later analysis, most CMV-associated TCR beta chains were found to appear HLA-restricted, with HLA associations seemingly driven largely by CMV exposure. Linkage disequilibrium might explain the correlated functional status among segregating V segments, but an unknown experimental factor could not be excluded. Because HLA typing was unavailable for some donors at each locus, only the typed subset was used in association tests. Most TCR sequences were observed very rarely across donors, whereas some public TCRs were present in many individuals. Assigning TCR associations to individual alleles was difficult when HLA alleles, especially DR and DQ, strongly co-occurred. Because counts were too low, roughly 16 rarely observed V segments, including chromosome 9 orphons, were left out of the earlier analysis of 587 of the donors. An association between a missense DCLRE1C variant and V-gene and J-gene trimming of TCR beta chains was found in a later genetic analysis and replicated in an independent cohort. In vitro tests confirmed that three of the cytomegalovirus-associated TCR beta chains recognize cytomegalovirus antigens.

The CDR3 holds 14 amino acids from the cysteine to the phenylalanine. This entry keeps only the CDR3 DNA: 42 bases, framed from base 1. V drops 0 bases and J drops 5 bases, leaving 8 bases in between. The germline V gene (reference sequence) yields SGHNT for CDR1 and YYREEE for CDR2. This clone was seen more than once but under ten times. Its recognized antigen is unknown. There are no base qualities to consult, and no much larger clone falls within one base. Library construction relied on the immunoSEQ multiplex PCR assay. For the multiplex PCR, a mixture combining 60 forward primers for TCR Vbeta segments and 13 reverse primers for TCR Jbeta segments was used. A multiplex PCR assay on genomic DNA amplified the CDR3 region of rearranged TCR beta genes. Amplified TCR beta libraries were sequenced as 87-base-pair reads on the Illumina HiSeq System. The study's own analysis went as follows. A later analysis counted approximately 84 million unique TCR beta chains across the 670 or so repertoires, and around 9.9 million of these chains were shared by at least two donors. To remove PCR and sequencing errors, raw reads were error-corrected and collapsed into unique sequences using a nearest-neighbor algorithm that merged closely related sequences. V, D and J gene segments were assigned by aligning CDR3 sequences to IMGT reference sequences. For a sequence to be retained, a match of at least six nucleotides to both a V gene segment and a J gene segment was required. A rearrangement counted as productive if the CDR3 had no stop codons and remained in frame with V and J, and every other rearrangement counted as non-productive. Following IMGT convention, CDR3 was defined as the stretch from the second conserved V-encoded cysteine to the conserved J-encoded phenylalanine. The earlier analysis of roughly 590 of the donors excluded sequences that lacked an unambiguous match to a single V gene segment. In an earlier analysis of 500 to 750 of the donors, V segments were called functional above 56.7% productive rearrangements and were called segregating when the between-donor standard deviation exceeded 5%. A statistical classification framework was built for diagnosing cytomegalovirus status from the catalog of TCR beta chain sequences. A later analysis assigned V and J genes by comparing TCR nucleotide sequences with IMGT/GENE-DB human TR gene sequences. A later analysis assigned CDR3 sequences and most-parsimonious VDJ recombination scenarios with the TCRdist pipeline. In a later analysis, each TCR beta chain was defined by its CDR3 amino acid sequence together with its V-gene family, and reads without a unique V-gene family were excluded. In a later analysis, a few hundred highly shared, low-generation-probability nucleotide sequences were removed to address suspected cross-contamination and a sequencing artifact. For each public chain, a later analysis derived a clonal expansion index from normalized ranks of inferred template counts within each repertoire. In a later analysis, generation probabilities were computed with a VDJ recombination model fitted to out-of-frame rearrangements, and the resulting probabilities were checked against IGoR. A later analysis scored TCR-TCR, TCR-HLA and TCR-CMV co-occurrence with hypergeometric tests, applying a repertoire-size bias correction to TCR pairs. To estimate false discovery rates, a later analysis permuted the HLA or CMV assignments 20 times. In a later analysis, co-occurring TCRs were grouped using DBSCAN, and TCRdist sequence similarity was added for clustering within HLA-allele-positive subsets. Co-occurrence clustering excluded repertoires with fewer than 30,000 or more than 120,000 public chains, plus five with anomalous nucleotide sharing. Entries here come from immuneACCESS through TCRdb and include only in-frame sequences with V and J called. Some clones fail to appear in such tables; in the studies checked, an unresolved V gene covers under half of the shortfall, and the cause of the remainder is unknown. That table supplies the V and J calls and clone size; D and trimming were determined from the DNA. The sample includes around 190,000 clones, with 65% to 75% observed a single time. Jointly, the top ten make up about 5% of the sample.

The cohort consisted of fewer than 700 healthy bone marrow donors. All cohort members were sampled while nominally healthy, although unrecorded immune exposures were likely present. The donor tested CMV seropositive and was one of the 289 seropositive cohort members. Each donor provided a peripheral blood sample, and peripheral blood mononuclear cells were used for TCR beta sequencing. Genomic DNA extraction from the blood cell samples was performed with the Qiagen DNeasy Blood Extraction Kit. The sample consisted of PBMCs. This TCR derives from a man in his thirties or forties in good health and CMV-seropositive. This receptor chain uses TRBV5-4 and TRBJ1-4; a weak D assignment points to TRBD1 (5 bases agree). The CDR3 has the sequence CASSLAAGNEKLFF. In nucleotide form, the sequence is TGTGCCAGCAGCTTGGCCGCAGGGAATGAAAAACTGTTTTTT. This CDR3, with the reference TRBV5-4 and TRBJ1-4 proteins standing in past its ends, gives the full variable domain ETGVTQSPTHLIKTRGQQVTLRCSSQSGHNTVSWYQQALGQGPQFIFQYYREEENGRGNFPPRFSGLQFPNYSSELNVNALELDDSALYLCASSLAAGNEKLFFGSGTQLSVL.